This T cell receptor beta chain was captured in a study of blood T cell repertoires in COVID-19. Assay: immunoSEQ multiplex PCR; the TCRdb copy retains only in-frame clones and omits some. The sample includes 200,000 to 250,000 clones, approximately 86% seen only once; the top ten take 10% to 13%. The V and J ends lost 0 bases and 2 bases respectively, with 11 bases between them. This CDR3 has 15 residues. Germline lookup yields CDR1 MGHRA and CDR2 YSYEKL. This clonotype was obtained from a man aged 18 to 30 with acute COVID-19. Material: PBMCs or T cells enriched from blood (not recorded which). The V and J genes are TRBV4-1 and TRBJ2-7; D is possibly TRBD2 (6 bases). The CDR3 here is CASSQDRAGTYEQYF. CDR3 DNA: TGCGCCAGCAGCCAAGATAGGGCGGGAACCTACGAGCAGTACTTC.